This T cell receptor (beta chain) derives from a study of T cell responses to AZD1222 COVID-19 vaccine. Across the whole study: Pooling of second doses given at about 4 or about 12 weeks was done. Whole-study results and caveats: At 160-218 and 743-854, vaccine-associated CD4 TCRs were dominant, and they spanned spike. At baseline, just a handful of AZD1222 recipients tested seropositive.

TCRdb's copy holds only in-frame clones and misses some; the assay was immunoSEQ multiplex PCR. The table lists roughly 160,000 clones, roughly nine tenths of them singletons. Deletions cut 3 bases from V and 2 bases from J, with 11 bases between. This CDR3 is built from 14 residues. CDR1 SGHVS and CDR2 FQNEAQ come from the germline V gene. In the case of this clone: Its cognate antigen is unknown.

This receptor was obtained from an adult in good health. The starting material was peripheral blood, obtained on day 0 of AZD1222 vaccination. The gene calls are TRBV7-8 and TRBJ2-7; no reliable D call. CDR3 in DNA: TGTGCCAGCAGCTTTGGTCAACTGACCTACGAGCAGTACTTC. Protein sequence: CASSFGQLTYEQYF.